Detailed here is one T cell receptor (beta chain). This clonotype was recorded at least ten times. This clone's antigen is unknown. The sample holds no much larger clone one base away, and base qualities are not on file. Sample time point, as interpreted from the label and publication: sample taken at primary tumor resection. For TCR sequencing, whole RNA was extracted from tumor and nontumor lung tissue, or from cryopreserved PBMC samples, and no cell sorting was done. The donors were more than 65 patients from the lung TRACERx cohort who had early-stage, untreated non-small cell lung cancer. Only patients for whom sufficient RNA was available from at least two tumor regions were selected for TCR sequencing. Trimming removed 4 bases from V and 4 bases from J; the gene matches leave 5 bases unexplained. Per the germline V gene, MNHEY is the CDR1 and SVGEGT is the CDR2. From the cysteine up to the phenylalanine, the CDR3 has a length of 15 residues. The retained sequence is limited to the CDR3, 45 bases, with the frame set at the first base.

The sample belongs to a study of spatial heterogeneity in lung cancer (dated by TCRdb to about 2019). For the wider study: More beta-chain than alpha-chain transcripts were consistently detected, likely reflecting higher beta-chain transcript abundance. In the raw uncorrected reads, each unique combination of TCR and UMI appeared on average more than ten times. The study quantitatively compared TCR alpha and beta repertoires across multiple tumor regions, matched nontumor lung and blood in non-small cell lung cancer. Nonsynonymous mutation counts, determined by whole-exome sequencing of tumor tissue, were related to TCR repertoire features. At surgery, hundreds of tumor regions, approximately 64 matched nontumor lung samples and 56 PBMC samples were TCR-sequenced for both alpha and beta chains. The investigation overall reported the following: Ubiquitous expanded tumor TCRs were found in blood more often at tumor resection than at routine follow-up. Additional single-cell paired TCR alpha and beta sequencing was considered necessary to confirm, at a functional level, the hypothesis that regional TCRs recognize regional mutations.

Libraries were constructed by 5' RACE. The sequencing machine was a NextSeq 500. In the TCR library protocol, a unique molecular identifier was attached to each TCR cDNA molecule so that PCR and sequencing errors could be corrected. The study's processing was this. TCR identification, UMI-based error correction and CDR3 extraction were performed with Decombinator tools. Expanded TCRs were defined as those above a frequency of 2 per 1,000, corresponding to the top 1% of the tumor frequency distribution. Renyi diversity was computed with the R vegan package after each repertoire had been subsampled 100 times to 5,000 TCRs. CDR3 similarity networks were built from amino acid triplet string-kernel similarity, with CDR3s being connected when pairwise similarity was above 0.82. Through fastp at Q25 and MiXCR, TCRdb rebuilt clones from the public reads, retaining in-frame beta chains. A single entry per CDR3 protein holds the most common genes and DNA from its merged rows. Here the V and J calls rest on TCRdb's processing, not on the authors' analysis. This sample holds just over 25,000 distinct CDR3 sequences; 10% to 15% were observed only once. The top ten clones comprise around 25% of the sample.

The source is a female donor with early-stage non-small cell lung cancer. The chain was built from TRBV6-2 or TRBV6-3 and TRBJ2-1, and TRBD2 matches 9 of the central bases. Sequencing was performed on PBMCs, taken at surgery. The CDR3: CASSWGSGRYNEQFF. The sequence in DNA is TGTGCCAGCAGTTGGGGGAGCGGGAGGTACAATGAGCAGTTCTTC.